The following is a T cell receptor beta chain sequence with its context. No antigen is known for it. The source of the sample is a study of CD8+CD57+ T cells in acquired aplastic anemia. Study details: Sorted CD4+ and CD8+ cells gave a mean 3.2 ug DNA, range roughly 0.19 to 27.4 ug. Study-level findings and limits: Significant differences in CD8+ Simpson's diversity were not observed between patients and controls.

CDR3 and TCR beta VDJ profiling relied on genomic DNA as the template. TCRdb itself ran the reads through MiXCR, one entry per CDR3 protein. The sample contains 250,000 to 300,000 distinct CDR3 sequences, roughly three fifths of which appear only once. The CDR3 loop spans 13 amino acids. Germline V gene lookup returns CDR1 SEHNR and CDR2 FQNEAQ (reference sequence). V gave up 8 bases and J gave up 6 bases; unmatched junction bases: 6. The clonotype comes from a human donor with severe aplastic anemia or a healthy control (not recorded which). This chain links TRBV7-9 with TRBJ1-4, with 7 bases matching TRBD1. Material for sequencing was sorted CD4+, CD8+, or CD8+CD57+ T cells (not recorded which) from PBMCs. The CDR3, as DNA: TGTGCCAGCGCGGACAGGACCCATGAAAAACTGTTTTTT. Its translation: CASADRTHEKLFF.